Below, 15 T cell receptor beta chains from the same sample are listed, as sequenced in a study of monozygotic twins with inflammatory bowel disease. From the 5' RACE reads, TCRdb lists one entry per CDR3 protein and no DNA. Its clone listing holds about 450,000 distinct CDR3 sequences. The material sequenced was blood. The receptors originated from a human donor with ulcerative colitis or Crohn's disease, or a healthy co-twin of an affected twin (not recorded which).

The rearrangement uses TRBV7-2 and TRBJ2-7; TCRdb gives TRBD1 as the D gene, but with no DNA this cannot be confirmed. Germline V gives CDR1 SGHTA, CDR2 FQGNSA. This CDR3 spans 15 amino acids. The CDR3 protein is CASSFAGQITYEQYF.

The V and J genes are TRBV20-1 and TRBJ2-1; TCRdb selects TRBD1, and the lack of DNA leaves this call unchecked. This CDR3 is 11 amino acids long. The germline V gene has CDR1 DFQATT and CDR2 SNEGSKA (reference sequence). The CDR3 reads CSATGTNEQFF.

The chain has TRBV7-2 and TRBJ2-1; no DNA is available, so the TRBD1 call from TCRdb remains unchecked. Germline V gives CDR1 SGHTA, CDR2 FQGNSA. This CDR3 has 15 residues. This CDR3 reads CASSPPGRAGREQFF.

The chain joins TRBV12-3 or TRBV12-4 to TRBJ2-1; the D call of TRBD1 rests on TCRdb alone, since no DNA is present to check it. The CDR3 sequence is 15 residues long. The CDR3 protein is CASSLRGGGHNEQFF.

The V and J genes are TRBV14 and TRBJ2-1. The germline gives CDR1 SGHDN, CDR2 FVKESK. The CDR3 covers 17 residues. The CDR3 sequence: CASSQSVAGAFYNEQFF.

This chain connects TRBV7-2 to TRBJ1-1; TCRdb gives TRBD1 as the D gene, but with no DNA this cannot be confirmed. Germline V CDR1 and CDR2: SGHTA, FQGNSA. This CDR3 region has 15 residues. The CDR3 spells CASSSTGAMNTEAFF.

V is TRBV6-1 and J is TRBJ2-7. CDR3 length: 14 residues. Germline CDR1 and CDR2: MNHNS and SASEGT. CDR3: CASRRAGSGYEQYF.

CDR3 sequence reads: CASSNVGSSGRYYNEQFF. V and J are TRBV19 and TRBJ2-1; TCRdb's D call of TRBD2 is untestable without DNA. CDR3 length: 18 residues. In germline, CDR1 is LNHDA, CDR2 SQIVND (reference sequence).

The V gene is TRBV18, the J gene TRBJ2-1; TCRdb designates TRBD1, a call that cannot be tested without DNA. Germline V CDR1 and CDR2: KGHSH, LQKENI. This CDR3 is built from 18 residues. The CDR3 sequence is CASSPNLGQGLSYNEQFF. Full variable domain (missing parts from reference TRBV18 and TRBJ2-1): NAGVMQNPRHLVRRRGQEARLRCSPMKGHSHVYWYRQLPEEGLKFMVYLQKENIIDESGMPKERFSAEFPKEGPSILRIQQVVRGDSAAYFCASSPNLGQGLSYNEQFFGPGTRLTVL.

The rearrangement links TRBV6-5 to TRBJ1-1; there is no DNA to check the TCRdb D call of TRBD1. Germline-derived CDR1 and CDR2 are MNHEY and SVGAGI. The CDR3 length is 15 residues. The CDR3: CASSYGQSVTSEAFF.

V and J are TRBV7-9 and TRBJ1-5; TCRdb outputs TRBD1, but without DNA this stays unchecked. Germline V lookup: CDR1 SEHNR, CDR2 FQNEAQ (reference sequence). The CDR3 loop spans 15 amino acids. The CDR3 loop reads CASSLAAGAAGPQHF.

The CDR3 loop reads CASSQMFGTGSNQPQHF. The genes are TRBV21-1 and TRBJ1-5; TCRdb selects TRBD1, and the lack of DNA leaves this call unchecked. TRBV21-1 is designated a pseudogene. This CDR3 region has 17 residues.

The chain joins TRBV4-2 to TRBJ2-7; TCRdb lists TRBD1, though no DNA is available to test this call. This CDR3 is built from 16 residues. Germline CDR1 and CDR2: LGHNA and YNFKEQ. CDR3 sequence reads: CASSQDLGGTRLEQYF.

This CDR3 is CASSQRAGTGELFF. The rearrangement links TRBV3-1 to TRBJ2-2; TCRdb indicates TRBD1, and absent DNA this call remains unverified. This CDR3 spans 14 amino acids. Per the germline V gene, CDR1 is LGHDT and CDR2 is YNNKEL (reference sequence).

The CDR3 protein is CASSLAYQGGEQYF. This rearrangement joins TRBV7-2 to TRBJ2-7; TCRdb indicates TRBD1, and absent DNA this call remains unverified. The CDR3 loop spans 14 amino acids. Germline CDR1 SGHTA, CDR2 FQGNSA. Variable domain in full (rest from reference TRBV7-2 and TRBJ2-7): GAGVSQSPSNKVTEKGKDVELRCDPISGHTALYWYRQSLGQGLEFLIYFQGNSAPDKSGLPSDRFSAERTGGSVSTLTIQRTQQEDSAVYLCASSLAYQGGEQYFGPGTRLTVT.